This note documents a single TCR beta chain sequence. This sample was taken from a study of T cell changes during pregnancy in multiple sclerosis. Trimming cost V 0 bases and J 4 bases; bases outside gene matches: 6. Looked up from germline, CDR1 is ENHRY and CDR2 is SYGVKD. This CDR3 has 16 residues. TCRdb's copy holds only in-frame clones and misses some; the assay was immunoSEQ multiplex PCR. Among 35,000 to 55,000 clones listed, about 91% were seen once. Sequences were derived from peripheral blood, sampled in the third trimester of pregnancy. This TCR came from a female donor with multiple sclerosis, enrolled in a pregnancy study. The rearrangement joins TRBV10-3 to TRBJ1-2; TRBD1 aligns across 9 bases. CDR3 residues: CAISESGQGLLYGYTF. The CDR3 region has the DNA TGTGCCATCAGTGAGTCGGGACAGGGACTTCTCTATGGCTACACCTTC.